The 18 T cell receptor beta chains presented below share a single source sample, sequenced in a study of neurological immune-mediated disorders. TCRdb fed the 5' RACE reads into MiXCR, producing one record per CDR3 protein. The sample includes some 100,000 distinct CDR3 sequences, 13% of them seen just once. The time point denotes: longitudinal time-point 2. Sequencing was performed on PBMCs. The receptor source for this set is a female donor with HTLV-1-associated myelopathy (HAM/TSP).

The chain employs TRBV9 and TRBJ2-2; D not certain. Germline CDR1 is SGDLS and CDR2 is YYNGEE. Trimming shortened V by 0 bases and J by 4 bases, and 10 bases separated the two germline ends. The CDR3 extends over 15 amino acids. The CDR3 loop reads CASSVGVFGTGELFF. For the CDR3, the DNA is TGTGCCAGCAGCGTAGGAGTATTTGGCACCGGGGAGCTGTTTTTT.

This clonotype came up many times. The CDR3, as DNA: TGTGCCAGCAGCTATCTAGTTCTAGCGGGGGGGCCGAAACTCATTCAGTACTTC. Translation: CASSYLVLAGGPKLIQYF. The rearrangement joins TRBV5-6 to TRBJ2-4, with 12 positions matching TRBD2. Trimming at V came to 3 bases and at J to 9 bases, leaving 16 bases not matched to a gene. The CDR3 is 18 amino acids. Germline V gene sequence: CDR1 SGHDT, CDR2 YYEEEE.

This clonotype was picked up many times. The V call is TRBV5-1, the J call TRBJ1-3, with D unclear. V gave up 5 bases and J gave up 5 bases, with 11 bases separating them. Germline loops: CDR1 SGHRS, CDR2 YFSETQ. The CDR3 is 13 residues long. CDR3 protein: CASSVENRNTIYF. CDR3 nucleotide sequence: TGCGCCAGCAGTGTAGAGAATCGAAACACCATATATTTT.

This clonotype appeared a few times. This could be a read error, since a much larger clone is one nucleotide away. V usage is TRBV7-2 and J usage is TRBJ2-1, with D possibly being TRBD2 (6 bases). Germline values: CDR1 SGHTA, CDR2 FQGNSA. CDR3 length equals 16 residues. CDR3 residues: CASSVVPGVAYNERFF. The CDR3, as DNA: TGTGCCAGCAGCGTTGTCCCGGGGGTGGCCTACAATGAGCGGTTCTTC.

J is TRBJ1-1 and V is TRBV7-9; D is unclear. The CDR3 is 12 residues long. From germline, CDR1 is SEHNR and CDR2 FQNEAQ (reference sequence). Trimming took 5 bases from V and 4 from J, leaving 8 bases between them. The CDR3 region is CASSVDLTEAFF. The CDR3 coding sequence is TGTGCCAGCAGCGTAGACCTCACTGAAGCTTTCTTT.

This clonotype was detected ten times or more. This chain uses TRBV5-1 with TRBJ2-5, with TRBD1 matching 9 bases. V lost 3 bases and J lost 5; bases outside the gene matches: 11. The CDR3 is 16 residues long. CDR1 is SGHRS, CDR2 YFSETQ, per germline. The CDR3 sequence: CASSSPVGQGYETQYF. CDR3 DNA: TGCGCCAGCAGCTCACCGGTCGGACAGGGGTACGAGACCCAGTACTTC.

The sample holds many counts of this clonotype. Germline and junction disagree at one end, which may indicate a read error. This chain uses TRBV28 with TRBJ1-4; TRBD1 matches at 7 bases. The CDR3 extends over 14 amino acids. From germline, CDR1 is MDHEN and CDR2 SYDVKM. The CDR3 DNA reads as TGTGCCAGCAATGCGGGACAGCTCAATGAAAGACTGTTTTTT. It specifies CASNAGQLNERLFF.

This clonotype showed up many times. This chain joins TRBV5-1 and TRBJ2-1; 10 bases agree with TRBD1. Trimming cost V 4 bases and J 3 bases; bases outside gene matches: 7. CDR3 size: 16 residues. The V gene's germline CDR1 is SGHRS and CDR2 YFSETQ. The CDR3 bases are TGCGCCAGCAGCCAGCTAGGACAGGGGGTCTACAATGAGCAGTTCTTC. Encoded protein: CASSQLGQGVYNEQFF.

V and J are TRBV7-3 and TRBJ2-1, with 8 bases aligning to TRBD2. This CDR3 is built from 17 residues. Germline V gene sequence: CDR1 SGHTA, CDR2 FQGTGA. With 0 bases clipped from V and 2 bases from J, the junction kept 6 bases outside the gene matches. CDR3 nucleotide sequence: TGTGCCAGCAGCTTAACGGTCGGGGGGGCCGCCTACAATGAGCAGTTCTTC. Encoded protein: CASSLTVGGAAYNEQFF.

In its sample, this clonotype was seen many times. The CDR3 loop reads CASSLRQGSGELFF. As DNA, the CDR3 is TGTGCCAGCAGCTTGAGGCAGGGGAGCGGGGAGCTGTTTTTT. The chain has TRBV5-4 and TRBJ2-2, with TRBD1 as a possible D gene (6 bases). CDR3 length equals 14 residues. The V gene lost 1 base and the J gene lost 7 bases, with 11 bases spanning the gap. CDR1 is SGHNT and CDR2 is YYREEE in the germline V gene (reference sequence).

This clonotype was recorded many times. The chain links TRBV4-2 to TRBJ2-2; D is unclear. Trimming shortened V by 3 bases and J by 1 base, and 6 bases separated the two germline ends. The CDR3 loop spans 14 amino acids. The germline gives CDR1 LGHNA, CDR2 YNFKEQ. Written as DNA, the CDR3 is TGTGCCAGCAGCCAGAGGAGGAACACCGGGGAGCTGTTTTTT. It encodes CASSQRRNTGELFF.

Note on this clonotype: One junction end disagrees with the germline gene, perhaps due to a read error. The genes are TRBV6-1 and TRBJ1-5; D is perhaps TRBD1 (6 bases). The CDR3 runs to 15 residues. Germline V gene sequence: CDR1 MNHNS, CDR2 SASEGT. The CDR3 nucleotides are TGTGTCAGCAGTGAAATCGGGGGGCGGGATCAGCCCCAGCATTTT. It codes for CVSSEIGGRDQPQHF.

This clonotype was observed many times. J is TRBJ2-1 and V is TRBV5-1; possibly TRBD1 for D (5 bases). With 0 bases removed from V and 7 bases from J, the gap between germline ends came to 20 bases. Germline CDR1 is SGHRS and CDR2 is YFSETQ. This CDR3 has 17 amino acids. The CDR3 sequence: CASSLGSVGVERNEQFF. As DNA, the CDR3 is TGCGCCAGCAGCTTGGGATCGGTAGGGGTAGAAAGGAATGAGCAGTTCTTC.

The table lists this clonotype with many counts. This chain joins TRBV12-3 or TRBV12-4 and TRBJ2-1, with 13 bases fitting TRBD2. This CDR3 comprises 15 residues. The ends lost 7 bases at V and 9 bases at J; junction bases unmatched: 9. CDR3 in amino acids: CASTRPTSGGTEQFF. CDR3 DNA sequence: TGTGCCAGCACTAGGCCGACTAGCGGGGGGACTGAGCAGTTCTTC.

This clonotype was counted ten times or more. The chain couples TRBV7-2 to TRBJ2-7, with 9 positions matching TRBD2. Trimming cost V 7 bases and J 7 bases; bases outside gene matches: 11. This CDR3 comprises 14 residues. Germline V gene lookup returns CDR1 SGHTA and CDR2 FQGNSA. Here the CDR3 DNA reads TGTGCCAGCAACCTGGTAGCGGGGGCCAGGGAGCAGTACTTC. This codes for CASNLVAGAREQYF.

This clonotype was detected ten times or more. The chain employs TRBV7-2 and TRBJ2-7, with TRBD2 matching 9 bases. CDR1 is SGHTA and CDR2 is FQGNSA in the germline V gene. The CDR3 extends over 15 amino acids. The ends lost 2 bases at V and 4 bases at J; junction bases unmatched: 6. CDR3 sequence (DNA): TGTGCCAGCAGCTTAACTAGCGGGCCCGATTACGAGCAGTACTTC. This translates into CASSLTSGPDYEQYF.

This clonotype was found many times. The chain is built from TRBV28 and TRBJ2-5, with TRBD2 matching over 8 bases. V shed 3 bases and J 3 bases; nucleotides not matched to a gene: 9. Germline values: CDR1 MDHEN, CDR2 SYDVKM. CDR3 length: 16 amino acids. The CDR3: CASSLLSGVGKETQYF. CDR3 bases: TGTGCCAGCAGTTTGCTTAGCGGGGTAGGCAAAGAGACCCAGTACTTC.

This clonotype was observed many times. V usage is TRBV5-1 and J usage is TRBJ2-3, with D perhaps assigned TRBD1 or TRBD2 (5 bases each). Germline V gives CDR1 SGHRS, CDR2 YFSETQ. The V end was cut by 4 bases, the J end by 4 bases, with 13 bases between. The length of the CDR3 is 14 residues. The CDR3: CASSEGPGSDTQYF. CDR3 in DNA: TGCGCCAGCAGCGAGGGGCCAGGATCAGATACGCAGTATTTT.